Detailed here is one TCR beta chain. This clone appeared once. The target of this receptor is not known. No base qualities exist here, and no much larger clone lies one base off it. Library prep was done by the immunoSEQ multiplex PCR assay. TCRdb carries this immuneACCESS record with in-frame sequences only. Its versions omit some clonotypes, under half of them owing to an unresolved V gene in the studies checked, with the rest unexplained. The sample contains approximately 90,000 clones, approximately 90% of them found a single time. 0.95% of the sample is in the top ten clones. This record comes from a study of T cell changes during pregnancy in multiple sclerosis (dated by TCRdb to the late 2010s). General notes on the study: The study examined how the T cell repertoire changed over the course of pregnancy in women with multiple sclerosis.

In the germline V gene, CDR1 corresponds to SGHTA and CDR2 to FQGNSA. Clipping removes 4 bases from V and 6 bases from J, with 6 as the unmatched junction base count. The CDR3 has 14 amino acids, counting the end cysteine and phenylalanine. CDR3 DNA only is kept here, 42 bases in frame from base 1. Specimen: peripheral blood, collected before pregnancy. The sequence was obtained from a female donor with multiple sclerosis, enrolled in a pregnancy study. The receptor chain draws on TRBV7-2 and TRBJ1-2; the central 9 bases match TRBD1. The CDR3 corresponds to CASSYRQGGNGYTF. The bases read TGTGCCAGCAGCTATAGACAGGGGGGAAATGGCTACACCTTC.